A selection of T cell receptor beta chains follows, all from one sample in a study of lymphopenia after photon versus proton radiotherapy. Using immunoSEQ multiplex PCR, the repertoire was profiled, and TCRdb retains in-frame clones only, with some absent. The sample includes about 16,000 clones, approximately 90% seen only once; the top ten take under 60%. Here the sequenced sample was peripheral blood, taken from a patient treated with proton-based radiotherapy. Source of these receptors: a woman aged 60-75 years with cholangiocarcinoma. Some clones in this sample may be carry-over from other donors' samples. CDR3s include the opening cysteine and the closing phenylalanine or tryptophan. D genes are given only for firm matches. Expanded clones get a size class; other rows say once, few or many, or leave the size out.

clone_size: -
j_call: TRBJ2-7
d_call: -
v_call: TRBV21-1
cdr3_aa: CASSKGTSSSYEQYF
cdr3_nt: TGTGCCAGCAGCAAAGGGACATCGAGCTCCTACGAGCAGTACTTC

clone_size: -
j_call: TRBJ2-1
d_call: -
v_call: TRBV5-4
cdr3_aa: CASSFETYRGGKNEQFF
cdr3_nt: TGTGCCAGCAGCTTCGAGACGTACAGGGGAGGGAAAAATGAGCAGTTCTTC

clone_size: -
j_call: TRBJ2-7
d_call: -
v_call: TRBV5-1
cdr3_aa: CASSLVGEYEQYF
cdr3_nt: TGCGCCAGCAGCTTGGTGGGGGAATACGAGCAGTACTTC

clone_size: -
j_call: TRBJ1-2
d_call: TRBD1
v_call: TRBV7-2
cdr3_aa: CASSPDRNYGYTF
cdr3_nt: TGTGCCAGCAGCCCGGACAGGAACTATGGCTACACCTTC

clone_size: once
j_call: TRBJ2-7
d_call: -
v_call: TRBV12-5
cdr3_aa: CASGLAGAGYEQYF
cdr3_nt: TGTGCTAGTGGTTTGGCGGGGGCCGGCTACGAGCAGTACTTC

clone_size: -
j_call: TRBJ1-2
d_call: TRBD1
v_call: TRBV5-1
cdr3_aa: CASSLAGTAMGSGYTF
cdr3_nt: TGCGCCAGCAGCTTGGCAGGGACAGCAATGGGGAGTGGCTACACCTTC

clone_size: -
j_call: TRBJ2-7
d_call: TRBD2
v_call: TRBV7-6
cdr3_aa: CASSLGPSGGLYEQYF
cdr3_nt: TGTGCCAGCAGCTTAGGCCCTAGCGGGGGGCTTTACGAGCAGTACTTC

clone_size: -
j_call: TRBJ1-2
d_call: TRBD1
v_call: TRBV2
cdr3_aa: CASRTTGGGDYGYTF
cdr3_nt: TGTGCCAGCAGAACCACAGGGGGCGGGGACTATGGCTACACCTTC

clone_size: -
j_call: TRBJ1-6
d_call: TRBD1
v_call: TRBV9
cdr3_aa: CASRETDRGNSPLHF
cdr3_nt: TGTGCCAGCAGGGAAACGGACAGGGGGAATTCACCCCTCCACTTT

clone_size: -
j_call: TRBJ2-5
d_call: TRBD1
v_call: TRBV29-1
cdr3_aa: CSLTPGTGDKETQYF
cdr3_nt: TGCAGCCTGACTCCCGGGACAGGGGATAAGGAGACCCAGTACTTC

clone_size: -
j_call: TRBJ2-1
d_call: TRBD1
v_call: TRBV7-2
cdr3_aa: CASSLASRQGHNEQFF
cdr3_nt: TGTGCCAGCAGCTTAGCCAGTAGACAGGGCCACAATGAGCAGTTCTTC

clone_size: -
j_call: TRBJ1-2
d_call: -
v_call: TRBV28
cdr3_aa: CASLQVDYGYTF
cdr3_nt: TGTGCCAGCTTACAGGTCGACTATGGCTACACCTTC

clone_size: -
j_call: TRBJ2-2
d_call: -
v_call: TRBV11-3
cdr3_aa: CASSQTSTGELFF
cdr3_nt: TGTGCCAGCAGCCAAACAAGCACCGGGGAGCTGTTTTTT

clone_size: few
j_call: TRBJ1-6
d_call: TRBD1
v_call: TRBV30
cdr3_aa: CAWMGQGNSPLHF
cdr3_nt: TGTGCCTGGATGGGACAGGGTAATTCACCCCTCCACTTT